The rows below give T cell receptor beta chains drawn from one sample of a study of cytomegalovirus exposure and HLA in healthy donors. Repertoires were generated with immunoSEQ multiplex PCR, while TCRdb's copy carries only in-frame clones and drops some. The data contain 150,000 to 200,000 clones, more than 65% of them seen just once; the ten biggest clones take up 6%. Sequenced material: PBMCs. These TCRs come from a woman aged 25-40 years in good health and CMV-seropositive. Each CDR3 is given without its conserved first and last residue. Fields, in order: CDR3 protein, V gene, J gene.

CDR3: ASSELGGSPLH; V: TRBV6-1; J: TRBJ1-6
CDR3: ASSPGGMLSYEQY; V: TRBV18; J: TRBJ2-7
CDR3: ASRAQGNQPQH; V: TRBV6-6; J: TRBJ1-5
CDR3: ASSQDISGANVLT; V: TRBV6-5; J: TRBJ2-6
CDR3: ASSQTGSQGYT; V: TRBV9; J: TRBJ1-2
CDR3: ASSFYGTDTEAF; V: TRBV28; J: TRBJ1-1
CDR3: AIRRQVTNHEQY; V: TRBV10-3; J: TRBJ2-7
CDR3: ASSLDADTNQPQH; V: TRBV5-4; J: TRBJ1-5
CDR3: ASSQVGGALDTQY; V: TRBV14; J: TRBJ2-3
CDR3: ASRLSSYEQY; V: TRBV28; J: TRBJ2-7
CDR3: ASSRGQREGPLH; V: TRBV6-5; J: TRBJ1-6
CDR3: ASSWGTTTNEKLF; V: TRBV7-9; J: TRBJ1-4
CDR3: ASEGGGPDTQY; V: TRBV19; J: TRBJ2-3
CDR3: ASSQVLFRQGVLTSYNEQF; V: TRBV4-3; J: TRBJ2-1